The rows below give T cell receptor beta chains drawn from one sample of a study of shared clonotypes between healthy human individuals. The data were produced by immunoSEQ multiplex PCR, yet TCRdb's version contains in-frame clones alone and is incomplete. The repertoire holds some 2,000,000 clones, over 85% seen once, with about 1.1% in the top ten. Sequencing was done on a sample of naive CD8+ T cells sorted from blood. Source of these receptors: a man aged 18 to 29 in good health. CDR3s include the opening cysteine and the closing phenylalanine or tryptophan. The D gene is left open where the match is weak. The listing skips clone size in some rows; elsewhere it reads once, few, many or a size class.

d_call j_call v_call clone_size cdr3_nt cdr3_aa
NA TRBJ1-1 TRBV5-1 NA TGCGCCAGCAGCGCGGACAGCACTGAAGCTTTCTTT CASSADSTEAFF
NA TRBJ2-7 TRBV4-1 NA TGCGCCAGCAGTCCTTTTCTAGCTTACGAGCAGTACTTC CASSPFLAYEQYF
TRBD1 TRBJ2-7 TRBV13 once TGTGCCAGCAGCGGAGAAGGGCAGGGGGAATACGAGCAGTACTTC CASSGEGQGEYEQYF
TRBD2 TRBJ2-1 TRBV29-1 NA TGCAGCGTTGAACGGGCTAGCGGGAACAATGAGCAGTTCTTC CSVERASGNNEQFF
NA TRBJ1-2 TRBV29-1 NA TGCAGCGTTGAACAGGACCGGGATGGCTACACCTTC CSVEQDRDGYTF
TRBD2 TRBJ2-7 TRBV7-6 NA TGTGCCAGCAGCTTAGGAAGCGGTAGCGGGAACTCCTACGAGCAGTACTTC CASSLGSGSGNSYEQYF
NA TRBJ1-6 TRBV6-6 NA TGTGCCAGCACTTGGGGACGGTATAATTCACCCCTCCACTTT CASTWGRYNSPLHF
NA TRBJ2-3 TRBV10-2 NA TGCGCCAGCAGTGAGACCCTAGCGTCAGATACGCAGTATTTT CASSETLASDTQYF
TRBD2 TRBJ2-5 TRBV11-2 NA TGTGCCAGCAGCTCGCTCTGGACTAGCGGGAGGGAACCCCCCGAGACCCAGTACTTC CASSSLWTSGREPPETQYF
TRBD2 TRBJ2-7 TRBV6-5 NA TGTGCCAGCAGTCCTCTGGGCGGGAGGTACGAGCAGTACTTC CASSPLGGRYEQYF
TRBD1 TRBJ1-2 TRBV29-1 NA TGCAGCGTTGACCTGACAGGGGAAAATAACTATGGCTACACCTTC CSVDLTGENNYGYTF
TRBD2 TRBJ2-2 TRBV6-5 NA TGTGCCAGCGGCAGCGGGGGGTACGCCGGGGAGCTGTTTTTT CASGSGGYAGELFF
NA TRBJ2-2 TRBV27 NA TGTGCCAGCAGTTTATCTTGGGGGTACACCGGGGAGCTGTTTTTT CASSLSWGYTGELFF
NA TRBJ1-6 TRBV28 NA TGTGCCAGCAGTTTAATGCCCGGACCCCTCCACTTT CASSLMPGPLHF
TRBD1 TRBJ1-2 TRBV10-3 NA TGTGCCATCAGCGAGGGACAGATCTATGGCTACACCTTC CAISEGQIYGYTF
NA TRBJ1-2 TRBV7-6 NA TGTGCCAGCAGCTCCCGGGAGGGGGATTATGGCTACACCTTC CASSSREGDYGYTF
TRBD2 TRBJ2-5 TRBV4-1 NA TGCGCCAGCAGACCGGGACTAGCGGGAGGGCCGGAGACCCAGTACTTC CASRPGLAGGPETQYF
NA TRBJ2-7 TRBV5-4 NA TGTGCCAGCAGCTTGGAGTTAGCGGCCTCCTACGAGCAGTACTTC CASSLELAASYEQYF
TRBD2 TRBJ2-7 TRBV9 NA TGTGCCAGCAGCGTAGGACTAGCGGACAGCTACGAGCAGTACTTC CASSVGLADSYEQYF
NA TRBJ2-4 TRBV5-6 NA TGTGCCAGCAGCTTTGAAACCAAAAACATTCAGTACTTC CASSFETKNIQYF
NA TRBJ2-7 TRBV28 NA TGTGCCAGCAGTTTGACGGCTAGCTCCTACGAGCAGTACTTC CASSLTASSYEQYF
TRBD1 TRBJ1-5 TRBV6-5 once TGTGCCATCACAGGGGGCTTGGGAAATCAGCCCCAGCATTTT CAITGGLGNQPQHF
NA TRBJ1-4 TRBV9 NA TGTGCCAGCAGCGATGGGTTTGGTAATGAAAAACTGTTTTTT CASSDGFGNEKLFF
TRBD1 TRBJ1-6 TRBV7-9 once TGTGCCAGCAGCGAACCAGGGGGACGATCACCCCTCCACTTT CASSEPGGRSPLHF
TRBD1 TRBJ1-5 TRBV19 NA TGTGCCAGTAGTACCGGACAGGGGACCAATCAGCCCCAGCATTTT CASSTGQGTNQPQHF